This T cell receptor beta chain originates from a study of T cells after yellow fever vaccination. For the study at large: The authors prepared low-cell-number fractions using SMART-Seq v4 Ultra Low Input. General study findings and limits: Reappearance after the booster was observed for most primary-vaccination clones (more than 95% CD4, over 75% CD8). Compared with primary, the secondary response was weaker and peaked at day 5, not 15.

Germline assignment: CDR1 DFQATT and CDR2 SNEGSKA (reference sequence). V dropped 6 bases and J dropped 2; count of bases not matched to a gene: 15. The CDR3 spans 18 residues. There are many counts of this clonotype. What it recognizes is unknown. TCRdb recomputed calls from the 5' RACE reads with MiXCR, one row per CDR3 protein. The table has about 150,000 distinct CDR3 sequences, roughly 6.2% seen once. The input for sequencing was CD4+ T cells sorted from PBMCs, taken on the day of the first yellow fever vaccination. The chain links TRBV20-1 to TRBJ2-4; the match to TRBD2 covers 11 bases. The sequence was obtained from a man aged 18 to 30 who received the YFV17D yellow fever vaccine. The CDR3 region is CSAASLAGGSGTKNIQYF. In nucleotides, the CDR3 is TGCAGTGCGGCATCTCTAGCGGGGGGAAGTGGGACCAAAAACATTCAGTACTTC.